The T cell receptor (beta chain) described here comes from a study of response to subunit inactivated influenza vaccine. CDR3 size: 14 residues. CDR1 DFQATT and CDR2 SNEGSKA come from the germline V gene (reference sequence). J gave up 2 bases and V 3 bases, and 1 base lay outside the gene matches. Regarding this clonotype: Antigen specificity is unknown.

Study-wide findings and caveats: The authors offered the suggestion that each seasonal influenza vaccination recruits few new T cells.

From the RT-PCR reads, TCRdb called clonotypes with MiXCR, one entry per CDR3 protein. The sample lists about 650,000 distinct CDR3 sequences, around 13% occurring once. This receptor was obtained from a man aged 45-60 years who received an inactivated influenza vaccine. The sample here was PBMCs from blood, taken less than 15 days before vaccination. The rearrangement uses TRBV20-1 and TRBJ2-3; 11 positions match TRBD2. CDR3 in amino acids: CSASSGRVTDTQYF. The CDR3 region has the DNA TGCAGTGCTAGTAGCGGGAGGGTCACAGATACGCAGTATTTT.